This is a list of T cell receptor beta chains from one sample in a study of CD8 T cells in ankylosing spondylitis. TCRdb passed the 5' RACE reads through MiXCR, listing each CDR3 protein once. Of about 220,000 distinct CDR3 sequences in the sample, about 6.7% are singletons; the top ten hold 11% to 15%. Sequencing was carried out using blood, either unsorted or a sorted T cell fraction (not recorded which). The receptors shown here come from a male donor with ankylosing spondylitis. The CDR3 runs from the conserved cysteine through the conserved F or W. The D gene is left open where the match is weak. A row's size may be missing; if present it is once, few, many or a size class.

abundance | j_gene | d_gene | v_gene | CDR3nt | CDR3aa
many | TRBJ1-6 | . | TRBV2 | TGTGCCAGCAGTGCCATCGAACGGGCACCCCTCCACTTT | CASSAIERAPLHF
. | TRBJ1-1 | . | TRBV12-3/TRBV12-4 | TGTGCCAGCAGACTTCCGTCAGGGAGCACTGAAGCTTTCTTT | CASRLPSGSTEAFF
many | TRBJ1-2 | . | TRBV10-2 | TGCGCCAGCAGTCAGGGCAGAAGCTATGGCTACACCTTC | CASSQGRSYGYTF
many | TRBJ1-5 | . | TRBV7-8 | TGTGCCAGCAGCCCCCTCGGTGAGCGCAATCAGCCCCAGCATTTT | CASSPLGERNQPQHF
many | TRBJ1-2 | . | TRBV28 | TGTGCCAGCAGACTAGGCGACCCAAGAGACCCCTATGGCTACACCTTC | CASRLGDPRDPYGYTF
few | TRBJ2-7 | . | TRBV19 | TGTGCCAGCTCATTCAGGCGCGAGCAGTACTTC | CASSFRREQYF
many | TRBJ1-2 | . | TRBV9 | TGTGCCAGCAGCGTGGCCGGGACACACTATGGCTACACCTTC | CASSVAGTHYGYTF
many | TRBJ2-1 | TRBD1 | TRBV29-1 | TGCAGCGTTAAGGGGGCTTGGGATGAGCAGTTCTTC | CSVKGAWDEQFF
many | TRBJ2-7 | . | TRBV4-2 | TGTGCCAGCAGCCAAGATTTGTCTAGCGTGGGGGTACGCGAGCAGTACTTC | CASSQDLSSVGVREQYF
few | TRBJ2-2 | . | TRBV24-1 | TGTGCCACCAGTGATTTCGGCAGAGACACCGGGGAGCTGTTTTTT | CATSDFGRDTGELFF
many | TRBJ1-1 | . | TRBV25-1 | TGTGCCAGCATAGGGGCTGGAGCTTTCTTT | CASIGAGAFF
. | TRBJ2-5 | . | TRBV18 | TGTGCCAGCTCACCACCCGGGACGGAACAAGAGACCCAGTACTTC | CASSPPGTEQETQYF
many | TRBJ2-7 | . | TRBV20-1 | TGCAGTGCTAGAGATGTAATGGGTTGGGCCCCCTACGAGCAGTACTTC | CSARDVMGWAPYEQYF
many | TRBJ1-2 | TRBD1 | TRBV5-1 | TGCGCCAGCAGCTTGGCCGGGACAGGCATGAGTGATGGCTACACCTTC | CASSLAGTGMSDGYTF